This TCR beta chain was profiled in a study of CD8 T cells in Susac syndrome. Findings of the study overall: TCR sequencing and HLA analysis covered a relatively small number of individuals.

When the RNA was reverse transcribed, random hexamers were used with an input of about 0.45 to 1 ug. TCRdb re-called the immunoSEQ multiplex PCR reads through MiXCR, storing one row per CDR3 protein. Found here are roughly 130,000 distinct CDR3 sequences, about 96% of them singletons; the top ten hold 0.09% to 0.15%. The junction had 5 bases not matched to a gene; V was cut back by 0 bases and J by 3 bases. The CDR3 spans 18 residues. Germline-derived CDR1 and CDR2 are MGHRA and YSYEKL. As regards this clonotype: Antigen: not known.

The chain has TRBV4-1 and TRBJ2-6, with 10 bases matching TRBD1. This clonotype was obtained from a human donor in good health. Sequencing input: CD4+ T cells from PBMCs. The CDR3 protein is CASSQEDRGLDGANVLTF. DNA for the CDR3: TGCGCCAGCAGCCAAGAAGACAGGGGGCTGGATGGGGCCAACGTCCTGACTTTC.